This T cell receptor beta chain was sequenced for a study of CD8 T cells in ankylosing spondylitis. Study outcomes and limitations: A TCR beta motif of seven or eight highly homologous variants appeared characteristic of ankylosing spondylitis blood. Matched ankylosing spondylitis synovial fluid reportedly showed significant enrichment of disease-linked clones. A CD8+ phenotype characterized the disease-linked clones, which were relatively rare in peripheral blood.

V shed 0 bases, J shed 6 bases, and the junction held 5 bases outside the gene matches. The CDR3 is made up of 15 amino acids. CDR1 and CDR2 (germline): DFQATT, SNEGSKA (reference sequence). This clonotype has a handful of counts. The antigen remains unidentified. The authors made TCR beta libraries by quantitative 5'-RACE with molecular barcodes. One entry per CDR3 protein results from TCRdb running MiXCR on the 5' RACE reads. The data show fewer than 500,000 distinct CDR3 sequences, with roughly 27% seen just once and over 0.8% held by the top ten. The sequence was obtained from a male donor with ankylosing spondylitis. The chain combines TRBV20-1 with TRBJ1-1; 12 nucleotides match TRBD1. The specimen was blood, either unsorted or a sorted T cell fraction (not recorded which). CDR3 DNA sequence: TGCAGTGCTAGAGATTTGGGACAGGGGGCCTCTGAAGCTTTCTTT. Its protein product is CSARDLGQGASEAFF.